Reported below is one T cell receptor (beta chain). The data were taken from a study of blood T cell repertoires in COVID-19. Study-wide background: Specimens from acute and convalescent COVID-19 originated in the United States, Italy and Spain. Sources were T cells, B-cell-depleted T cells, or PBMCs; the material itself was cDNA or gDNA.

As processed by the authors: Reference gene primer amplification yielded estimated nucleated cell counts. The table came from immunoSEQ multiplex PCR; TCRdb's copy has only in-frame clones and leaves some out. For V, J and clone size, that table is used; D and trimming come from the DNA. The sample yields under 130,000 clones, approximately 62% seen once. The CDR3 totals 11 residues. Between the trimmed V and J ends, which lost 10 bases and 4 bases, there was a span of 10 bases. Germline V gives CDR1 SNHLY, CDR2 FYNNEI. Input material: peripheral blood. The origin of this receptor is a man older than 75 with acute or convalescent COVID-19. The chain combines TRBV2 with TRBJ1-2, with D unclear. CDR3 residues: CATTGVYGYTF. CDR3 DNA sequence: TGTGCCACCACGGGAGTCTATGGCTACACCTTC.